One sample yielded the 6 T cell receptor beta chains listed below, sequenced in a study of CD8 T cells in ankylosing spondylitis. Overall study findings and caveats: Seemingly distinctive of ankylosing spondylitis blood was a TCR beta motif formed by eight highly homologous variants.

Each CDR3 protein gets one entry after TCRdb re-called the 5' RACE reads with MiXCR. The sample yields 500,000 or so distinct CDR3 sequences, approximately 5.3% seen once. The antigens for these receptors are not known. Sequencing used blood, either unsorted or a sorted T cell fraction (not recorded which). All receptors derive from a male donor with ankylosing spondylitis.

This clonotype was detected ten times or more. V usage is TRBV2 and J usage is TRBJ2-3, with 8 positions matching TRBD2. Germline V gene lookup returns CDR1 SNHLY and CDR2 FYNNEI. The CDR3 is 12 residues long. V dropped 7 bases and J dropped 6; count of bases not matched to a gene: 3. The CDR3 sequence: CASTTSADTQYF. Written as DNA, the CDR3 is TGTGCCAGCACGACTAGCGCCGATACGCAGTATTTT.

This clonotype occurred many times. This CDR3 reads CSAREDRNTEAFF. CDR3 nucleotides: TGCAGTGCTAGAGAAGACAGGAACACTGAAGCTTTCTTT. The gene calls are TRBV20-1 and TRBJ1-1; D possibly corresponds to TRBD1 (5 bases). V lost 0 bases to trimming and J lost 1 base, with 6 bases between them. The germline CDR1 and CDR2 sequences are DFQATT and SNEGSKA (reference sequence). CDR3 length: 13 residues.

This clonotype was seen at least ten times. V gene TRBV9 combines with J gene TRBJ2-2, with 9 bases identical to TRBD2. CDR1 SGDLS and CDR2 YYNGEE come from the germline V gene. V lost 3 bases to trimming and J lost 0 bases; unmatched junction nucleotides: 3. This CDR3 spans 16 amino acids. The CDR3, as DNA: TGTGCCAGCAGCGGCTTAGCGGGAGCGAACACCGGGGAGCTGTTTTTT. Protein sequence: CASSGLAGANTGELFF.

This clonotype was observed many times. This chain uses TRBV20-1 with TRBJ2-1, with 8 positions matching TRBD1. Germline V gene sequence: CDR1 DFQATT, CDR2 SNEGSKA (reference sequence). The CDR3 runs 14 residues. V trimming: 6 bases; J trimming: 6 bases; junction bases outside the gene matches: 10. The CDR3 loop is CSAFAPGQANEQFF. The DNA for the CDR3 is TGCAGTGCCTTCGCGCCGGGACAGGCCAATGAGCAGTTCTTC.

This clonotype showed up many times. The V gene is TRBV16, the J gene TRBJ1-6; D remains unclear. The CDR3 sequence is 12 residues long. With 3 bases removed from V and 9 bases from J, the gap between germline ends came to 6 bases. Germline V lookup: CDR1 KGHSY, CDR2 FQNENV. CDR3 amino acids: CASSHPGSPLHF. The DNA for the CDR3 is TGTGCCAGCAGCCACCCAGGTTCACCCCTCCACTTT.

This clonotype showed up many times. The rearrangement joins TRBV12-3 or TRBV12-4 to TRBJ2-3, with D tentatively TRBD2 (5 bases). The CDR3 length is 14 residues. V was cut by 0 bases and J by 2 bases, with 6 bases left in between. The DNA of the CDR3 is TGTGCCAGCAGTTTAGCGGACTTCACAGATACGCAGTATTTT. It codes for CASSLADFTDTQYF.